Below, one T cell receptor beta chain is given with its context. This sample is part of a study of control samples from healthy donors and cancer patients. Here immunoSEQ multiplex PCR was the method, and the copy in TCRdb shows in-frame clones only, minus some. The table shows about 150,000 clones, with approximately 93% occurring only once. Trimming took 2 bases from V and 6 from J, leaving 11 bases between them. This CDR3 contains 14 residues. Germline V gives CDR1 MNHEY, CDR2 SVGEGT. Sequencing input: blood. The chain recombines TRBV6-2 or TRBV6-3 with TRBJ1-5, with D possibly TRBD1 on 6 matching bases. This receptor was taken from a woman in her forties in good health. The CDR3: CASSYTQGFQPQHF. DNA for the CDR3: TGTGCCAGCAGTTACACTCAGGGGTTTCAGCCCCAGCATTTT.